Shown below are 27 T cell receptor beta chains from a single sample sequenced in a study of cytomegalovirus exposure and HLA in healthy donors. PCR used 60 Vbeta primers and 13 Jbeta primers. The protocol was immunoSEQ multiplex PCR, while the TCRdb copy is restricted to in-frame clones and leaves out a portion. The sample lists under 300,000 clones; approximately 82% were seen once. Sequencing was done on a sample of PBMCs. The receptors originated from a woman aged 55-75 years in good health and CMV-seropositive.

The genes are TRBV19 and TRBJ2-2; 7 nucleotides align to TRBD2. This CDR3 has 12 residues. Trimming took 5 bases from V and 7 from J; bases not matched to a gene: 1. Germline V gene data show CDR1 as LNHDA and CDR2 as SQIVND (reference sequence). CDR3 DNA: TGTGCCAGTAGTGCGGGAGTCGGGGAGCTGTTTTTT. It is translated as CASSAGVGELFF.

V and J are TRBV6-1 and TRBJ1-1; possibly TRBD1 for D (5 bases). CDR1 MNHNS and CDR2 SASEGT come from the germline V gene. The germline V and J ends were trimmed by 5 bases and 4 bases, with 11 bases remaining between them. The CDR3 extends over 13 amino acids. The CDR3 spells CASSYGGSTEAFF. Here the CDR3 DNA reads TGTGCCAGCAGTTATGGGGGGTCCACTGAAGCTTTCTTT.

This clone has only a few counts. This chain uses TRBV7-2 with TRBJ1-2, with a possible D match to TRBD1 (6 bases). Germline values: CDR1 SGHTA, CDR2 FQGNSA. The CDR3 has 17 residues. The germline V and J ends were trimmed by 0 bases and 8 bases, with 22 bases remaining between them. CDR3 residues: CASSLAWGGLEELGYTF. Written as DNA, the CDR3 is TGTGCCAGCAGCTTAGCGTGGGGGGGCCTGGAGGAGTTAGGCTACACCTTC.

The chain links TRBV7-6 to TRBJ1-2, with a possible D match to TRBD1 (6 bases). V dropped 5 bases and J dropped 7 bases, with 14 bases sitting between them. Germline loops: CDR1 SGHVS, CDR2 FNYEAQ. The CDR3 runs 13 residues. The CDR3 region has the DNA TGTGCCAGCAGCCAAACAGGGAATAGTGGCTACACCTTC. Its protein product is CASSQTGNSGYTF.

This clone occurred once. The chain joins TRBV6-5 to TRBJ1-5, with 8 bases fitting TRBD1. Trimming cost V 6 bases and J 1 base; bases outside gene matches: 5. This CDR3 spans 15 amino acids. CDR1 MNHEY and CDR2 SVGAGI come from the germline V gene. As DNA, the CDR3 is TGTGCCAGCAGGCGCCGACAGGGGAGCAATCAGCCCCAGCATTTT. This encodes CASRRRQGSNQPQHF.

The V and J genes are TRBV5-1 and TRBJ1-6, with D unresolved. Trimming pared 2 bases from V and 11 bases from J, leaving 17 bases between. This CDR3 has 15 residues. Germline V CDR1 and CDR2: SGHRS, YFSETQ. The CDR3: CASSFGDNPWAPLHF. The CDR3 coding sequence is TGCGCCAGCAGCTTTGGCGACAATCCCTGGGCACCCCTCCACTTT.

The chain couples TRBV19 to TRBJ1-1, with 8 bases lining up with TRBD1. Germline V lookup: CDR1 LNHDA, CDR2 SQIVND (reference sequence). V lost 1 base, J lost 1 base, and 8 bases stayed unmatched. The CDR3 loop spans 17 amino acids. CDR3 bases: TGTGCCAGTAGTATAGGGCTGGCAGGGGGCAGGAACACTGAAGCTTTCTTT. It specifies CASSIGLAGGRNTEAFF.

The V and J genes are TRBV7-2 and TRBJ2-7, with 8 positions matching TRBD2. Germline V CDR1 and CDR2: SGHTA, FQGNSA. The CDR3 runs 17 residues. The junction had 8 bases not matched to a gene; V was cut back by 1 base and J by 0 bases. The CDR3, as DNA: TGTGCCAGCAGCTTAGTGAGGAGCGGGAGCAGCTCCTACGAGCAGTACTTC. It is translated as CASSLVRSGSSSYEQYF.

This clone was seen a single time. This chain joins TRBV7-3 and TRBJ2-7; 7 bases fit TRBD2. This CDR3 spans 14 amino acids. Germline CDR1 reads SGHTA; CDR2 reads FQGTGA. The ends lost 1 base at V and 5 bases at J; junction bases unmatched: 5. This chain's CDR3 is CASSLNGGSHEQYF. DNA of the CDR3: TGTGCCAGCAGCTTAAATGGCGGGAGCCACGAGCAGTACTTC.

The rearrangement joins TRBV10-2 to TRBJ1-1; tentative D call: TRBD1 (6 bases). This CDR3 comprises 13 residues. Trimming removed 6 bases from V and 1 base from J, with 9 bases in between. Looked up from germline, CDR1 is WSHSY and CDR2 is SAAADI. The CDR3 sequence: CASSPRGNTEAFF. CDR3 coding DNA: TGCGCCAGCAGCCCCAGGGGGAACACTGAAGCTTTCTTT.

To note about this clone: The same CDR3 also results from other DNA sequences found in this sample. The J gene is TRBJ1-1, the V gene TRBV29-1, with D maybe TRBD1 (5 bases). V gave up 4 bases and J gave up 2 bases, with 20 bases separating them. The CDR3 length is 16 residues. The germline V gene encodes CDR1 SQVTM and CDR2 ANQGSEA. The CDR3 sequence is CSVVGEGTGDNTEAFF. DNA of the CDR3: TGCAGCGTTGTAGGGGAGGGTACGGGGGATAACACTGAAGCTTTCTTT.

This clone was recorded a few times. J is TRBJ2-5 and V is TRBV7-6; tentatively, D is TRBD2 (6 bases). Germline assignment: CDR1 SGHVS and CDR2 FNYEAQ. The length of the CDR3 is 14 residues. The ends were cut back, 3 bases at V and 5 bases at J, with 13 bases in the middle. In DNA form, the CDR3 reads TGTGCCAGCAGCTTGGGCGGGGTCAGTGAGACCCAGTACTTC. As protein: CASSLGGVSETQYF.

The gene calls are TRBV5-1 and TRBJ2-2, with TRBD1 matching 10 bases. The CDR3 runs to 14 residues. Germline V gene lookup returns CDR1 SGHRS and CDR2 YFSETQ. The V and J ends lost 4 bases and 6 bases, in that order; junction bases with no gene match: 3. The CDR3 reads CASSGDRGPGELFF. CDR3 coding DNA: TGCGCCAGCAGCGGGGACAGGGGCCCCGGGGAGCTGTTTTTT. Supplemented by reference TRBV5-1 and TRBJ2-2, the full variable domain reads KAGVTQTPRYLIKTRGQQVTLSCSPISGHRSVSWYQQTPGQGLQFLFEYFSETQRNKGNFPGRFSGRQFSNSRSEMNVSTLELGDSALYLCASSGDRGPGELFFGEGSRLTVL.

The table lists this clone with a few counts. V and J are TRBV7-9 and TRBJ1-5; D uncertain. V was trimmed by 4 bases and J by 8 bases, leaving 9 bases between them. The CDR3 spans 12 residues. Germline V gives CDR1 SEHNR, CDR2 FQNEAQ (reference sequence). DNA for the CDR3: TGTGCCAGCAGCTCGCGTGTCGAGCCCCAGCATTTT. Protein product: CASSSRVEPQHF.

This clone was seen a single time. V gene TRBV5-1 combines with J gene TRBJ2-7; D remains ambiguous. The CDR3 is 13 amino acids. The V end was cut by 4 bases, the J end by 1 base, with 9 bases between. The germline CDR1 and CDR2 sequences are SGHRS and YFSETQ. The CDR3 DNA reads TGCGCCAGCAGCCGGGTCGGGTCCTACGAGCAGTACTTC. The encoded protein is CASSRVGSYEQYF.

The gene calls are TRBV15 and TRBJ2-5; TRBD1 aligns across 12 bases. Germline V lookup: CDR1 LNHNV, CDR2 YYDKDF (reference sequence). V lost 0 bases, J lost 7 bases, and 15 bases stayed unmatched. The CDR3 loop spans 19 amino acids. CDR3 sequence: CATSRETPQGQGALGTQYF. The DNA of the CDR3 is TGTGCCACCAGCAGAGAAACGCCGCAGGGACAGGGGGCTTTGGGGACCCAGTACTTC. Full variable domain (remainder filled in from reference TRBV15 and TRBJ2-5): DAMVIQNPRYQVTQFGKPVTLSCSQTLNHNVMYWYQQKSSQAPKLLFHYYDKDFNNEADTPDNFQSRRPNTSFCFLDIRSPGLGDTAMYLCATSRETPQGQGALGTQYFGPGTRLLVL.

This clone came up once. This rearrangement joins TRBV5-4 to TRBJ1-1; D gene uncertain. With 0 bases removed from V and 0 bases from J, the gap between germline ends came to 9 bases. Germline CDR1 reads SGHNT; CDR2 reads YYREEE (reference sequence). The CDR3 is 15 amino acids. CDR3 nucleotides: TGTGCCAGCAGCTTGGGGGCCAGGATGAACACTGAAGCTTTCTTT. Translated: CASSLGARMNTEAFF. The variable domain in full, completed from reference TRBV5-4 and TRBJ1-1, reads ETGVTQSPTHLIKTRGQQVTLRCSSQSGHNTVSWYQQALGQGPQFIFQYYREEENGRGNFPPRFSGLQFPNYSSELNVNALELDDSALYLCASSLGARMNTEAFFGQGTRLTVV.

V usage is TRBV18 and J usage is TRBJ2-6; TRBD1 agrees at 8 bases. V dropped 1 base and J dropped 3; count of bases not matched to a gene: 5. Germline V lookup: CDR1 KGHSH, CDR2 LQKENI. The CDR3 runs to 17 residues. As DNA, the CDR3 is TGTGCCAGCTCACCACGAGGACAGGGACTTGGGGCCAACGTCCTGACTTTC. It encodes CASSPRGQGLGANVLTF.

The gene calls are TRBV18 and TRBJ2-1; D is uncertain. V was trimmed by 3 bases and J by 4 bases, leaving 7 bases between them. CDR3 length equals 13 residues. The germline gives CDR1 KGHSH, CDR2 LQKENI. The CDR3 spells CASSPALYNEQFF. The CDR3, as DNA: TGTGCCAGCTCACCTGCCCTATACAATGAGCAGTTCTTC.

J is TRBJ2-1 and V is TRBV19, with 8 nucleotides matching TRBD2. V was pared by 7 bases and J by 0 bases, with 2 bases of the junction left unmatched. The CDR3 is made up of 14 amino acids. CDR1 LNHDA and CDR2 SQIVND come from the germline V gene (reference sequence). CDR3: CASTAGGSYNEQFF. In DNA, the CDR3 is TGTGCCAGTACTGCGGGAGGCTCCTACAATGAGCAGTTCTTC.

V usage is TRBV5-1 and J usage is TRBJ1-2, with a possible D match to TRBD1 (5 bases). Between the trimmed V and J ends, which lost 4 bases and 4 bases, there was a span of 8 bases. Germline CDR1 is SGHRS and CDR2 is YFSETQ. The CDR3 loop spans 12 amino acids. The CDR3: CASSIQGYGYTF. The CDR3 DNA is TGCGCCAGCAGCATTCAGGGCTATGGCTACACCTTC.

This chain links TRBV6-6 with TRBJ1-1, with no clear D. CDR3 length equals 15 residues. Trimming took 6 bases from V and 3 from J, leaving 17 bases between them. Germline values: CDR1 MNHNY, CDR2 SVGAGI (reference sequence). This CDR3 reads CASSPGEAGYTEAFF. DNA of the CDR3: TGTGCCAGCAGCCCTGGAGAGGCGGGGTACACTGAAGCTTTCTTT.

The chain joins TRBV4-1 to TRBJ2-1; TRBD1 matches 10 bases. J was trimmed by 5 bases and V by 2 bases; bases with no gene match: 6. CDR1 MGHRA and CDR2 YSYEKL come from the germline V gene. This CDR3 contains 16 residues. CDR3 amino acids: CASSQPRQGAHNEQFF. CDR3 coding DNA: TGCGCCAGCAGCCAACCTCGACAGGGGGCACACAATGAGCAGTTCTTC.

The V gene is TRBV19, the J gene TRBJ2-3, with 7 bases that match TRBD2. The V gene's germline CDR1 is LNHDA and CDR2 SQIVND (reference sequence). The CDR3 has 15 amino acids. V shed 5 bases, J shed 0 bases, and the junction held 5 bases outside the gene matches. In DNA form, the CDR3 reads TGTGCCAGTAGTGCAGTTAGCGGGAGCACAGATACGCAGTATTTT. This codes for CASSAVSGSTDTQYF.

This clone has a single count. The chain joins TRBV6-5 to TRBJ1-3, with a possible D match to TRBD1 (5 bases). V was pared by 6 bases and J by 0 bases, with 9 bases between. Germline loops: CDR1 MNHEY, CDR2 SVGAGI. CDR3 size: 14 residues. This CDR3 is CASREGLSGNTIYF. The CDR3 DNA reads as TGTGCCAGCAGGGAGGGACTCTCTGGAAACACCATATATTTT.

This chain joins TRBV5-1 and TRBJ1-4, with 9 bases identical to TRBD1. This CDR3 is 15 amino acids long. Germline lookup yields CDR1 SGHRS and CDR2 YFSETQ. V lost 2 bases to trimming and J lost 5 bases; unmatched junction nucleotides: 4. This chain's CDR3 is CASSLKGTGNEKLFF. In DNA, the CDR3 is TGCGCCAGCAGCTTAAAAGGGACAGGGAATGAAAAACTGTTTTTT.

In regard to this clone: The junction and the germline gene differ at one end; a read error may be behind it. This chain connects TRBV7-9 to TRBJ1-5, with 7 bases matching TRBD1. The CDR3 loop spans 15 amino acids. The germline V gene encodes CDR1 SEHNR and CDR2 FQNEAQ (reference sequence). The CDR3 loop reads CSSSMTGYSNQPQHF. The CDR3 DNA reads as TGTTCCAGCAGCATGACAGGGTATAGCAATCAGCCCCAGCATTTT.